This T cell receptor (beta chain) was retrieved from a study of molecular identifiers for immune sequencing clone quantification. Study results and limitations: In a background of about 1 million naive cells, spiked Jurkat TCR RNA from one cell was reportedly detectable.

Naive CD8 libraries were made from around 18,000 to 910,000 sorted cells, and they used 10%, 30% or 50% RNA. Sorting isolated naive CD8 T cells as CD8+CD4-CCR7+CD45RA+ events. Germline assignment: CDR1 PRHDT and CDR2 FYEKMQ (reference sequence). The CDR3 contains 15 residues. Trimming took 7 bases from V and 4 from J; bases not matched to a gene: 6. This clonotype appeared a few times. The antigen remains undetermined. TCRdb redid the calling of the PCR reads with MiXCR, one entry per CDR3 protein. The sample includes some 320,000 distinct CDR3 sequences, around a fifth of them seen just once. The chain employs TRBV13 and TRBJ2-1; 11 bases match TRBD2. The clonotype originates from a human donor in good health. Some libraries in this study had Jurkat cell RNA spiked in. The sample consisted of naive CD8+ T cells from blood, with Jurkat cell RNA spiked in. Sample subset: FACS-sorted CD8+CD4-CCR7+CD45RA+ naive T cells. CDR3 in amino acids: CASTTSGSLYNEQFF. CDR3 coding DNA: TGTGCCAGCACAACTAGCGGGAGTTTGTACAATGAGCAGTTCTTC.